Here is one T cell receptor (beta chain) with its context. This clone was detected only once. What this receptor recognizes is not known. No clone much larger than this one lies a single base away; base qualities are absent. At the junction V is shortened by 3 bases and J by 4 bases, with 13 bases in between. Taken from cysteine to phenylalanine, the CDR3 has 15 residues. Of the read, only the CDR3 DNA is kept; its 45 bases are in frame from base 1. Sequences SNHLY (CDR1) and FYNNEI (CDR2) are obtained from the germline V gene. These data originate in a study of PD-1 blockade in classical Hodgkin lymphoma (TCRdb year 2020). For the study in its entirety: Nivolumab dosing was 3 mg/kg intravenously every 2 weeks, continuing until either disease progression or unacceptable toxicity. The study used CyTOF and TCR beta sequencing to define a peripheral blood immune signature of response to PD-1 blockade in classical Hodgkin lymphoma. The full study reports these points: Baseline TCR diversity was reported to be lower in newly diagnosed patients than in healthy donors, and even lower in relapsed/refractory patients. Lower diversity was seen in patients whose nivolumab began less than 1 year after ASCT, and these patients were left out of later analyses so that immune reconstitution would not confound the results. By C4D1, a significant rise was seen in CD4+ TCR diversity but not in CD8+ TCR diversity (p=0.0027 vs p=0.16), and the rise was most apparent among complete responders (p=0.02). The study was limited to a single clinical trial cohort, and causes of repertoire differences, possibly disease activity or prior therapy, remained undefined. Trial patients achieving complete response had baseline diversity similar to newly diagnosed patients, whereas partial responders and progressors had significantly lower diversity.

The meaning of the sample's time point label: cycle 4 day 1 (C4D1), after five to seven weeks of nivolumab. Every trial patient had relapsed following autologous stem cell transplantation, and prior brentuximab vedotin exposure was what differed among cohorts A, B and C. A total of over 55 patients with relapsed/refractory classical Hodgkin lymphoma made up the trial cohort, and each patient's best overall response was complete response, partial response or progressive disease. Trial patients were treated with single-agent nivolumab in the multi-cohort phase II CheckMate 205 trial. An independent review committee assessed best overall response by applying the 2007 International Working Group response criteria. Trial PBMCs were collected just before the start of nivolumab (C1D1) and during therapy at cycle 2 day 1 and cycle 4 day 1. Peripheral blood was collected in 8 mL Vacutainer Cell Preparation Tubes, from which PBMCs were isolated by centrifugation and then cryopreserved.

Genomic DNA was isolated using the Qiagen DNeasy kit from unsorted PBMCs as well as from negatively selected CD4+ and CD8+ fractions. Amplification of TCR beta CDR3 regions was done by immunoSEQ multiplex PCR with primers that anneal to V and J segments. Amplification bias was minimized using a synthetic immune receptor repertoire, and residual bias was removed computationally after sequencing. The study's processing was this. Repertoire diversity was quantified as the Shannon entropy index using custom Python scripts. Unsorted, CD4+ and CD8+ repertoires were analyzed separately, except in combined analyses where CD4+ and CD8+ sequences were merged in silico. A clone was considered expanded if an increase in frequency of at least 2-fold after treatment relative to C1D1 was found, and a pseudocount of 0.5 was applied to clones undetected at baseline. Singleton clones were defined as clones with 0 or 1 copy at C1D1, and non-singleton clones were defined as clones with 2 or more copies. Clones expanded in unsorted samples were labelled as CD4+, CD8+ or unknown by matching protein sequences in sorted samples from the same patient. Wilcoxon tests on paired samples were used to test changes in diversity from C1D1 to C4D1. TCRdb limited this immuneACCESS table to in-frame rearrangements with V and J called. A share of clones is missing; checked studies link under half to unresolved V genes, and the rest is unexplained. That table supplies the V and J calls and clone size; D and trimming were determined from the DNA. The sample table records under 35,000 clones; 65% to 80% of these occur just once. The ten largest clones represent 3.5% to 5% of the sample.

The material sequenced was peripheral blood mononuclear cells (PBMCs), taken before the fourth cycle of nivolumab. The clonotype originates from a human donor with classical Hodgkin lymphoma. The sequence links TRBV2 to TRBJ1-3, with a weak D call of TRBD1 (6 bases match). The DNA sequence follows: TGTGCCAGCAGTGAGGCCGGGGGCCTCGGAAACACCATATATTTT. Its coded protein is CASSEAGGLGNTIYF.